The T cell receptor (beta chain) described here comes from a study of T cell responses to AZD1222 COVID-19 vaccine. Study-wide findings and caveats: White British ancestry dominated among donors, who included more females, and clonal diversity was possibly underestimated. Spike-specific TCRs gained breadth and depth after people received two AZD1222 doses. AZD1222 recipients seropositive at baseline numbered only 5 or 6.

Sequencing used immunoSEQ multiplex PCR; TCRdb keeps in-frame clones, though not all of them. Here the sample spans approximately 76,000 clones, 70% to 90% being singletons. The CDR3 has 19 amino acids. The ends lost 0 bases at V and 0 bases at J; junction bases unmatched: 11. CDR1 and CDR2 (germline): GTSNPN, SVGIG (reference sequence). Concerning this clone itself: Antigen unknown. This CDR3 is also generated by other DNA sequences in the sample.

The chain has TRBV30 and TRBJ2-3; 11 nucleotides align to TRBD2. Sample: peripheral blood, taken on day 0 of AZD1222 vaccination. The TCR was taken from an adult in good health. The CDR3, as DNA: TGTGCCTGGAGTGTAGGTCTAGCGGGAGGACCCACTAGCACAGATACGCAGTATTTT. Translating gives CAWSVGLAGGPTSTDTQYF.